This T cell receptor (beta chain) was found in a study of brain T cells in children with intractable seizures. The CDR3 consists of 16 residues. Trimming removed 3 bases from V and 6 bases from J, with 20 bases in between. CDR1 LNHDA and CDR2 SQIVND come from the germline V gene (reference sequence). Time point here: blood from clinic visit 5 months post-surgery; TSC patient then seizure free. Data came from immunoSEQ multiplex PCR; TCRdb stores just in-frame clones and leaves some out. In the table there are about 340,000 clones, about 93% of which are singletons. The chain combines TRBV19 with TRBJ1-1, with D tentatively TRBD1 (5 bases). The specimen was peripheral blood, collected less than 6 months after surgery. The sequence was collected from a boy in the first two years of life with tuberous sclerosis and intractable seizures. The CDR3 sequence: CASSILLGQGVAEAFF. The CDR3 coding sequence is TGTGCCAGTAGTATCTTGCTGGGTCAGGGCGTCGCTGAAGCTTTCTTT.